This entry lists 24 T cell receptor beta chains sequenced from one sample in a study of T cell repertoires in cytomegalovirus infection. TCRdb re-analysed the reads in MiXCR, keeping a single row per CDR3 protein. Here the sample spans some 300,000 distinct CDR3 sequences, under 20% being singletons. The sequenced material came from PBMCs. Receptors originate from a human donor in good health (CMV status not recorded). Some clones in this sample may be carry-over from other donors' samples.

This chain links TRBV7-9 with TRBJ2-4; 8 bases agree with TRBD2. This CDR3 is built from 17 residues. Germline CDR1 is SEHNR and CDR2 is FQNEAQ (reference sequence). Trimming at V came to 5 bases and at J to 0 bases, leaving 9 bases not matched to a gene. CDR3 sequence: CASSVRSGGIAKNIQYF. CDR3 sequence (DNA): TGTGCCAGCAGCGTCCGCAGCGGGGGAATAGCCAAAAACATTCAGTACTTC. Full variable domain (missing parts from reference TRBV7-9 and TRBJ2-4): DTGVSQNPRHKITKRGQNVTFRCDPISEHNRLYWYRQTLGQGPEFLTYFQNEAQLEKSRLLSDRFSAERPKGSFSTLEIQRTEQGDSAMYLCASSVRSGGIAKNIQYFGAGTRLSVL.

The chain recombines TRBV7-9 with TRBJ2-7; the match to TRBD2 covers 8 bases. V trimming: 5 bases; J trimming: 9 bases; junction bases outside the gene matches: 3. The CDR3 length is 11 residues. The germline V gene has CDR1 SEHNR and CDR2 FQNEAQ (reference sequence). CDR3 in amino acids: CASSVGTRQYF. The CDR3 DNA reads as TGTGCCAGCAGCGTCGGGACTAGGCAGTACTTC. Complete variable domain (other parts from reference TRBV7-9 and TRBJ2-7): DTGVSQNPRHKITKRGQNVTFRCDPISEHNRLYWYRQTLGQGPEFLTYFQNEAQLEKSRLLSDRFSAERPKGSFSTLEIQRTEQGDSAMYLCASSVGTRQYFGPGTRLTVT.

This clonotype has only a few counts. J is TRBJ2-1 and V is TRBV7-9, with 8 bases fitting TRBD2. The CDR3 runs to 17 residues. The germline V gene encodes CDR1 SEHNR and CDR2 FQNEAQ (reference sequence). V gave up 3 bases and J gave up 8 bases; unmatched junction bases: 15. The CDR3 sequence is CASSFVGGAKTLDEQFF. CDR3 nucleotide sequence: TGTGCCAGCAGCTTTGTCGGGGGGGCCAAAACGTTAGATGAGCAGTTCTTC.

The chain carries TRBV28 and TRBJ2-3; 11 bases are shared with TRBD1. The germline V gene encodes CDR1 MDHEN and CDR2 SYDVKM. The CDR3 is 14 amino acids. The V gene end was trimmed by 4 bases and the J gene end by 5 bases; junction bases not matched to a gene: 2. The CDR3 is CASSWGTGGDTQYF. The CDR3 nucleotides read TGTGCCAGCAGTTGGGGGACAGGGGGAGATACGCAGTATTTT. Filled out from reference TRBV28 and TRBJ2-3, the complete variable domain reads DVKVTQSSRYLVKRTGEKVFLECVQDMDHENMFWYRQDPGLGLRLIYFSYDVKMKEKGDIPEGYSVSREKKERFSLILESASTNQTSMYLCASSWGTGGDTQYFGPGTRLTVL.

This chain uses TRBV7-9 with TRBJ1-5; TRBD1 agrees at 7 bases. Trimming took 0 bases from V and 2 from J; bases not matched to a gene: 7. CDR1 is SEHNR, CDR2 FQNEAQ, per germline (reference sequence). There are 17 residues in the CDR3. The CDR3 loop reads CASSLALTGTGNQPQHF. The CDR3 coding sequence is TGTGCCAGCAGCTTAGCCCTAACAGGGACAGGCAATCAGCCCCAGCATTTT.

This clonotype was seen ten or more times. The chain combines TRBV7-2 with TRBJ2-5, with a possible D match to TRBD2 (6 bases). The germline gives CDR1 SGHTA, CDR2 FQGNSA. V was cut by 5 bases and J by 1 base, with 11 bases left in between. The CDR3 contains 14 residues. The CDR3 DNA sequence: TGTGCCAGCAGCCGAGGGACTTTCCAAGAGACCCAGTACTTC. This gives the protein CASSRGTFQETQYF.

The chain links TRBV20-1 to TRBJ2-5; 7 bases map to TRBD2. Germline values: CDR1 DFQATT, CDR2 SNEGSKA (reference sequence). V gave up 0 bases and J gave up 2 bases; unmatched junction bases: 9. This CDR3 is built from 16 residues. CDR3 nucleotide sequence: TGCAGTGCTAGAGATCCCTGGGCGGGGGTACAAGAGACCCAGTACTTC. Translated, it gives CSARDPWAGVQETQYF.

This clonotype was counted between two and nine times. The gene calls are TRBV20-1 and TRBJ1-1, with 12 bases matching TRBD1. CDR3 length: 17 residues. Unmatched junction bases numbered 9, after V lost 3 bases and J lost 1 base. In germline, CDR1 is DFQATT, CDR2 SNEGSKA (reference sequence). This CDR3 reads CSARRGDRGLRNTEAFF. For the CDR3, the DNA is TGCAGTGCTAGGAGGGGGGACAGGGGGCTTCGGAACACTGAAGCTTTCTTT.

This chain connects TRBV20-1 to TRBJ1-5; unclear D gene. The CDR3 runs 14 residues. V gave up 6 bases and J gave up 2 bases, with 14 bases separating them. Looked up from germline, CDR1 is DFQATT and CDR2 is SNEGSKA (reference sequence). This chain's CDR3 is CSAPRPGGNQPQHF. DNA for the CDR3: TGCAGTGCCCCGCGACCTGGGGGCAATCAGCCCCAGCATTTT.

The chain recombines TRBV4-1 with TRBJ2-5; the D gene is possibly TRBD1 (6 bases). Germline V CDR1 and CDR2: MGHRA, YSYEKL. This CDR3 is 13 amino acids long. Trimming shortened V by 4 bases and J by 2 bases, and 8 bases separated the two germline ends. CDR3 sequence: CASSPGHQETQYF. The CDR3 bases are TGCGCCAGCAGCCCGGGACATCAAGAGACCCAGTACTTC.

The chain uses TRBV15 and TRBJ2-1; D may match TRBD1 or TRBD2 (5 bases each). The V end lost 9 bases, the J end lost 5 bases, and 17 bases lay between the germline ends. The CDR3 extends over 14 amino acids. Germline CDR1 LNHNV, CDR2 YYDKDF (reference sequence). DNA for the CDR3: TGTGCCACTGCCCGGGGCGGCCTTAACAATGAGCAGTTCTTC. It codes for CATARGGLNNEQFF.

This clonotype has at least ten counts. The chain links TRBV7-8 to TRBJ1-4, with D maybe TRBD1 (5 bases). The CDR3 extends over 16 amino acids. The germline V gene encodes CDR1 SGHVS and CDR2 FQNEAQ. V was shortened by 0 bases and J by 3 bases, with 11 bases between the two germline ends. The CDR3 nucleotides read TGTGCCAGCAGCTTAGCGCGGACACGGCCTAATGAAAAACTGTTTTTT. Its protein product is CASSLARTRPNEKLFF.

This clonotype has a count of ten or more. The J gene is TRBJ2-3, the V gene TRBV20-1, with 8 bases aligning to TRBD1. The CDR3 extends over 14 amino acids. Unmatched junction bases numbered 5, after V lost 4 bases and J lost 2 bases. Germline V gene sequence: CDR1 DFQATT, CDR2 SNEGSKA (reference sequence). CDR3: CSAKRQGPTDTQYF. The CDR3 DNA reads TGCAGTGCTAAGAGACAGGGGCCCACAGATACGCAGTATTTT.

The chain employs TRBV11-2 and TRBJ1-1; possible D gene TRBD1, 6 bases. Trimming removed 0 bases at V and 1 base at J, with 12 bases between. From germline, CDR1 is SGHAT and CDR2 FQNNGV. The CDR3 runs 16 residues. The CDR3 nucleotides read TGTGCCAGCAGCTTAGATCCCTACAGGGCGAACACTGAAGCTTTCTTT. This translates into CASSLDPYRANTEAFF.

This clonotype was seen repeatedly, ten times or more. V and J are TRBV12-3 or TRBV12-4 and TRBJ2-7; D is perhaps TRBD1 (5 bases). This CDR3 comprises 12 residues. Trimming left V 6 bases short and J 3 bases short, with 9 bases between. CDR3 nucleotide sequence: TGTGCCAGCAGCCAGGGTCTCTACGAGCAGTACTTC. This codes for CASSQGLYEQYF.

This sequence joins TRBV6-6 and TRBJ2-7, with TRBD2 matching 8 bases. The junction had 7 bases not matched to a gene; V was cut back by 0 bases and J by 3 bases. Germline V CDR1 and CDR2: MNHNY, SVGAGI (reference sequence). This CDR3 has 16 residues. For the CDR3, the DNA is TGTGCCAGCAGTTACTCGGTGACGGGGGGGGGCTACGAGCAGTACTTC. It yields the protein CASSYSVTGGGYEQYF.

This clonotype was observed many times. The V call is TRBV7-2, the J call TRBJ2-1; D possibly corresponds to TRBD1 (6 bases). This CDR3 has 16 residues. Trimming cost V 5 bases and J 4 bases, with 18 bases left between them. Germline values: CDR1 SGHTA, CDR2 FQGNSA. The CDR3 coding sequence is TGTGCCAGCAGCCTACAGGGCCCGCCACTTTACAATGAGCAGTTCTTC. Translated, it gives CASSLQGPPLYNEQFF.

This chain uses TRBV4-3 with TRBJ1-1; D may be TRBD1 (6 bases). The germline V gene has CDR1 LGHNA and CDR2 YSLEER. The CDR3 length is 14 residues. The V end was cut by 2 bases, the J end by 10 bases, with 17 bases between. The CDR3 loop reads CASSQSRGLSAAFF. The CDR3 coding sequence is TGCGCCAGCAGCCAAAGCAGGGGTTTATCGGCAGCTTTCTTT.

This clonotype was detected many times. The CDR3: CASSRGLAGAYNEQFF. CDR3 nucleotide sequence: TGTGCCAGCAGCCGAGGACTAGCGGGGGCCTACAATGAGCAGTTCTTC. The rearrangement joins TRBV7-2 to TRBJ2-1, with 13 nucleotides matching TRBD2. This CDR3 spans 16 amino acids. After removal of 5 bases from V and 2 bases from J, the junction contained 3 bases not matched to a gene. The germline CDR1 and CDR2 sequences are SGHTA and FQGNSA.

This clonotype has just a few counts. V gene TRBV5-6 combines with J gene TRBJ2-2, with D perhaps matching TRBD1 (6 bases). V dropped 1 base and J dropped 2 bases, with 9 bases sitting between them. CDR1 is SGHDT and CDR2 is YYEEEE in the germline V gene. CDR3 size: 15 residues. CDR3 bases: TGTGCCAGCAGCTTGTTGGGACACAACACCGGGGAGCTGTTTTTT. It is translated as CASSLLGHNTGELFF.

The sample holds many counts of this clonotype. V gene TRBV28 combines with J gene TRBJ2-3; the D is unclear. The CDR3 loop spans 17 amino acids. The germline gives CDR1 MDHEN, CDR2 SYDVKM. Trimming removed 4 bases from V and 2 bases from J, with 19 bases in between. CDR3 residues: CASSSLPGVDSTDTQYF. In nucleotides, the CDR3 is TGTGCCAGCAGTTCACTCCCAGGTGTAGATTCCACAGATACGCAGTATTTT.

This clonotype was detected many times. The genes are TRBV7-2 and TRBJ2-2; D might be TRBD1 or TRBD2, each matching 5 bases. This CDR3 region has 14 residues. Trimming removed 1 base from V and 3 bases from J, with 6 bases in between. The V gene's germline CDR1 is SGHTA and CDR2 FQGNSA. CDR3 in amino acids: CASSLGGYTGELFF. The CDR3 region has the DNA TGTGCCAGCAGCTTAGGGGGGTACACCGGGGAGCTGTTTTTT.

This clonotype was counted between two and nine times. The chain uses TRBV25-1 and TRBJ2-7; 9 bases line up with TRBD1. The CDR3 has 16 amino acids. With 3 bases clipped from V and 3 bases from J, the junction kept 9 bases outside the gene matches. Germline V gene lookup returns CDR1 MGHDK and CDR2 SYGVNS. CDR3 sequence reads: CASSDTTGTGIYEQYF. The CDR3 DNA reads as TGTGCCAGCAGTGATACGACTGGGACAGGGATCTACGAGCAGTACTTC.

This clonotype came up a few times. This sequence joins TRBV7-9 and TRBJ1-1; D may be TRBD1 (6 bases). CDR3 size: 12 residues. Germline values: CDR1 SEHNR, CDR2 FQNEAQ (reference sequence). V lost 11 bases and J 1 base, leaving 11 bases between the germline ends. This CDR3 is CAGGGQNTEAFF. The CDR3 DNA sequence: TGTGCCGGTGGGGGCCAGAACACTGAAGCTTTCTTT.